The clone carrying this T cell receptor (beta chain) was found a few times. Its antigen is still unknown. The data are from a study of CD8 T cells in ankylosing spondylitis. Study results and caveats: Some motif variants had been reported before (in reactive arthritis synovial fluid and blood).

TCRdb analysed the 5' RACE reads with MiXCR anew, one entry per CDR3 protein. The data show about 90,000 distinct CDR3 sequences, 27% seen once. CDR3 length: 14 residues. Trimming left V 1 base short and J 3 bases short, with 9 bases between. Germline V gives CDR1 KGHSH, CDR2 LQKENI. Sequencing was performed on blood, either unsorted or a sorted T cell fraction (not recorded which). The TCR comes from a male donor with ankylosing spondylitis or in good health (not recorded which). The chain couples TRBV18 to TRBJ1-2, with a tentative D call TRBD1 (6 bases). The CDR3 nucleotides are TGTGCCAGCTCACCACGACAGGCGGACTATGGCTACACCTTC. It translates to CASSPRQADYGYTF.